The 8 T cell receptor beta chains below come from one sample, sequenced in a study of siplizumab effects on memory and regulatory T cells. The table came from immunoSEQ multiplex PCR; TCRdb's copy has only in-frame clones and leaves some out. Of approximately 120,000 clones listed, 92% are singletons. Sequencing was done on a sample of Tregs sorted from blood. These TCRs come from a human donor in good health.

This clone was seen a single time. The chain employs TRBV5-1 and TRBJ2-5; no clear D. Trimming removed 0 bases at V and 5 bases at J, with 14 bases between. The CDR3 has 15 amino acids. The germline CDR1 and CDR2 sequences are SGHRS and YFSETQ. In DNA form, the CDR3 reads TGCGCCAGCAGCTTGGGGGCAGGTCGGCGGGAGACCCAGTACTTC. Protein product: CASSLGAGRRETQYF.

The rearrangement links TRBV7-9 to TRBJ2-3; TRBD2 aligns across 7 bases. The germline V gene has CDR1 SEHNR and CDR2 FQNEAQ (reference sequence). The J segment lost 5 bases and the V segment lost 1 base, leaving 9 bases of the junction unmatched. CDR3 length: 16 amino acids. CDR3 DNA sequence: TGTGCCAGCAGCTTAGGTCCGACGGGGGGTGGAGATACGCAGTATTTT. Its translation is CASSLGPTGGGDTQYF. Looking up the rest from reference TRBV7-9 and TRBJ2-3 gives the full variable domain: DTGVSQNPRHKITKRGQNVTFRCDPISEHNRLYWYRQTLGQGPEFLTYFQNEAQLEKSRLLSDRFSAERPKGSFSTLEIQRTEQGDSAMYLCASSLGPTGGGDTQYFGPGTRLTVL.

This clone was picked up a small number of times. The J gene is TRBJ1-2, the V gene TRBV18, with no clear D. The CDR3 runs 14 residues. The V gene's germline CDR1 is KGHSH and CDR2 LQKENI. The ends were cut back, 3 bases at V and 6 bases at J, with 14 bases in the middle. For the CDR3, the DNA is TGTGCCAGCTCACCGGGAACAGAGATTCATGGCTACACCTTC. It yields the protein CASSPGTEIHGYTF.

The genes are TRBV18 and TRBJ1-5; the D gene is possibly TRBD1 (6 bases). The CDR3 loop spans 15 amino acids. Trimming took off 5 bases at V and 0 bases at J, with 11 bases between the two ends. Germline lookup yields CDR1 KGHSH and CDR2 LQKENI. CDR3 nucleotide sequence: TGTGCCAGCTCATCCCGGACAGATAGCAATCAGCCCCAGCATTTT. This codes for CASSSRTDSNQPQHF. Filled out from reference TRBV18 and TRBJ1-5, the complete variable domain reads NAGVMQNPRHLVRRRGQEARLRCSPMKGHSHVYWYRQLPEEGLKFMVYLQKENIIDESGMPKERFSAEFPKEGPSILRIQQVVRGDSAAYFCASSSRTDSNQPQHFGDGTRLSIL.

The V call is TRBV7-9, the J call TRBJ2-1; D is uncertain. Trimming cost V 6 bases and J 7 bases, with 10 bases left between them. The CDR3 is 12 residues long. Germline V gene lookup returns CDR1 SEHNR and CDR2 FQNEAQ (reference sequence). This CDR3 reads CASRRSGNEQFF. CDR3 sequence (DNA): TGTGCCAGCAGGCGCAGTGGGAATGAGCAGTTCTTC. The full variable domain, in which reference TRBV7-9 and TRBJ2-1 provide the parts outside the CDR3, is DTGVSQNPRHKITKRGQNVTFRCDPISEHNRLYWYRQTLGQGPEFLTYFQNEAQLEKSRLLSDRFSAERPKGSFSTLEIQRTEQGDSAMYLCASRRSGNEQFFGPGTRLTVL.

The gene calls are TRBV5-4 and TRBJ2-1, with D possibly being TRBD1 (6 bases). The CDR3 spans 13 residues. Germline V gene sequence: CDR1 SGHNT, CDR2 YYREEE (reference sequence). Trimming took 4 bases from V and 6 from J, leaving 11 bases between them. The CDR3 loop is CASSPGQTNEQFF. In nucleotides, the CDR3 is TGTGCCAGCAGCCCAGGACAGACCAATGAGCAGTTCTTC.

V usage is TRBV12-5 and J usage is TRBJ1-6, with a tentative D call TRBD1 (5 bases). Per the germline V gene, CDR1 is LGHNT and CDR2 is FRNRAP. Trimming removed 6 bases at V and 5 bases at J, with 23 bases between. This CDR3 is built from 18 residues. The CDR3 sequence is CASGRIYQIGGDNSPLHF. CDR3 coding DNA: TGTGCTAGTGGCCGAATATATCAGATAGGAGGGGATAATTCACCCCTCCACTTT.

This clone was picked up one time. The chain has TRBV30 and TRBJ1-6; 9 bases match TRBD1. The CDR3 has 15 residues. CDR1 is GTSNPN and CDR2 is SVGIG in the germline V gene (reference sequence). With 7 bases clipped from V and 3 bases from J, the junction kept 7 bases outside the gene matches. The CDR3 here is CASSLDRGYNSPLHF. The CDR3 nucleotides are TGTGCCTCGAGCTTGGACAGGGGCTATAATTCACCCCTCCACTTT. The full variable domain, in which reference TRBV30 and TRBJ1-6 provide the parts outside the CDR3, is SQTIHQWPATLVQPVGSPLSLECTVEGTSNPNLYWYRQAAGRGLQLLFYSVGIGQISSEVPQNLSASRPQDRQFILSSKKLLLSDSGFYLCASSLDRGYNSPLHFGNGTRLTVT.